This T cell receptor (beta chain) was identified in a study of blood T cell repertoires in COVID-19. Turning to the study itself: Material from acute and convalescent COVID-19 was sourced from the United States, Italy and Spain. PBMCs, B-cell-depleted T cells, or T cells were the source of the cDNA or gDNA that made up the material.

Original handling: Reference gene primer amplification gave estimated nucleated cell counts. TCRdb's table, derived via immunoSEQ multiplex PCR, lists solely in-frame clones and lacks some. The V and J calls and clone size were taken over from that table, and D and trimming were inferred from the DNA. Here the sample spans approximately 170,000 clones, less than 90% being singletons. The CDR3 extends over 16 amino acids. Trimming removed 0 bases from V and 3 bases from J, with 12 bases in between. CDR1 SGHRS and CDR2 YFSETQ come from the germline V gene. Material: peripheral blood. The sequence was obtained from a man aged 25 to 40 with acute or convalescent COVID-19. The chain has TRBV5-1 and TRBJ2-2, with TRBD1 as a possible D gene (5 bases). The CDR3 here is CASSLAPRVDTGELFF. CDR3 nucleotides: TGCGCCAGCAGCTTGGCTCCCAGGGTCGACACCGGGGAGCTGTTTTTT.